The 17 T cell receptor beta chains given below trace back to one sample, sequenced in a study of early T cells in non-severe SARS-CoV-2 infection. TCRdb reanalysed the 5' RACE reads using MiXCR and keeps one entry per CDR3 protein. The sample includes roughly 51,000 distinct CDR3 sequences, approximately 6.2% seen only once; the top ten take roughly 4%. Sequencing was performed on whole blood. The receptors were sampled from an adult who was a healthcare worker with PCR-confirmed SARS-CoV-2 infection or an uninfected control (not recorded which).

This clonotype has ten or more counts. The chain employs TRBV6-6 and TRBJ1-4; D perhaps matches TRBD1 (5 bases). CDR3 length: 18 amino acids. In germline, CDR1 is MNHNY, CDR2 SVGAGI (reference sequence). V dropped 2 bases and J dropped 4 bases, with 20 bases sitting between them. The CDR3 loop reads CASSYPQVGGSDNEKLFF. The CDR3 coding sequence is TGTGCCAGCAGTTACCCCCAAGTTGGGGGTTCGGATAATGAAAAACTGTTTTTT.

This clonotype was found a few times. This chain connects TRBV20-1 to TRBJ2-4, with D possibly being TRBD1 (5 bases). V lost 4 bases to trimming and J lost 0 bases, with 13 bases between them. The CDR3 is 15 residues long. CDR1 is DFQATT and CDR2 is SNEGSKA in the germline V gene (reference sequence). DNA of the CDR3: TGCAGTGCTATGAGATCGCAGGGAGCCAAAAACATTCAGTACTTC. It yields the protein CSAMRSQGAKNIQYF.

This clonotype was seen only a few times. This rearrangement joins TRBV7-9 to TRBJ2-7; 8 nucleotides agree with TRBD1. The CDR3 spans 16 residues. The V and J ends lost 5 bases and 4 bases, in that order; junction bases with no gene match: 13. Germline V lookup: CDR1 SEHNR, CDR2 FQNEAQ (reference sequence). The CDR3, as DNA: TGTGCCAGCAGCACCTTCCAGGGGGCTCCTTCTTACGAGCAGTACTTC. Translation gives CASSTFQGAPSYEQYF. Supplemented by reference TRBV7-9 and TRBJ2-7, the full variable domain reads DTGVSQNPRHKITKRGQNVTFRCDPISEHNRLYWYRQTLGQGPEFLTYFQNEAQLEKSRLLSDRFSAERPKGSFSTLEIQRTEQGDSAMYLCASSTFQGAPSYEQYFGPGTRLTVT.

This rearrangement joins TRBV7-3 to TRBJ1-1, with unresolved D. The CDR3 has 14 residues. The germline V gene encodes CDR1 SGHTA and CDR2 FQGTGA. V was trimmed by 0 bases and J by 1 base, leaving 6 bases between them. The CDR3, as DNA: TGTGCCAGCAGCTTAACAGGGCCGAACACTGAAGCTTTCTTT. This gives the protein CASSLTGPNTEAFF.

The chain recombines TRBV20-1 with TRBJ1-1, with D hard to call. This CDR3 comprises 13 residues. Trimming stripped 0 bases from V and 5 bases from J, with 10 bases between. Per germline, CDR1 DFQATT and CDR2 SNEGSKA (reference sequence). The CDR3 region is CSAREPGKTEAFF. In nucleotides, the CDR3 is TGCAGTGCTAGAGAACCGGGGAAAACTGAAGCTTTCTTT.

This clonotype was seen more than once but under ten times. The chain combines TRBV7-6 with TRBJ2-3; the D is unclear. The CDR3 contains 14 residues. The V and J ends lost 2 bases and 2 bases respectively, with 8 bases between them. CDR1 and CDR2 (germline): SGHVS, FNYEAQ. Here the CDR3 DNA reads TGTGCCAGCAGCTTAAGGCCGTCCACAGATACGCAGTATTTT. This translates into CASSLRPSTDTQYF.

The chain employs TRBV7-9 and TRBJ1-2; D remains ambiguous. V lost 0 bases, J lost 3 bases, and 2 bases lay in between. Germline V gives CDR1 SEHNR, CDR2 FQNEAQ (reference sequence). The CDR3 extends over 12 amino acids. The CDR3 loop reads CASSLAYYGYTF. The CDR3 region has the DNA TGTGCCAGCAGCTTAGCGTACTATGGCTACACCTTC.

The chain combines TRBV20-1 with TRBJ2-7, with TRBD1 as a possible D gene (6 bases). V was cut by 6 bases and J by 2 bases, with 14 bases left in between. CDR1 is DFQATT and CDR2 is SNEGSKA in the germline V gene (reference sequence). The CDR3 totals 13 residues. CDR3 sequence (DNA): TGCAGTGCGGTCCCGGGACAACCCTACGAGCAGTACTTC. Amino acid sequence: CSAVPGQPYEQYF.

This clonotype was picked up a small number of times. This sequence joins TRBV19 and TRBJ1-5, with D unclear. Trimming stripped 3 bases from V and 2 bases from J, with 11 bases between. Germline lookup yields CDR1 LNHDA and CDR2 SQIVND (reference sequence). The CDR3 spans 15 residues. The CDR3 loop reads CASSIFSLGNQPQHF. The CDR3 coding sequence is TGTGCCAGTAGTATCTTTTCCCTGGGCAATCAGCCCCAGCATTTT.

This chain links TRBV10-3 with TRBJ1-2; TRBD1 might be the D (5 bases). The CDR3 runs 12 residues. The ends were cut back, 11 bases at V and 2 bases at J, with 12 bases in the middle. Germline V gene sequence: CDR1 ENHRY, CDR2 SYGVKD. CDR3 region: CAALTANYGYTF. The CDR3 nucleotides read TGTGCCGCCCTGACAGCCAACTATGGCTACACCTTC.

This clonotype was counted at least ten times. The genes are TRBV30 and TRBJ2-6, with 7 bases identical to TRBD1. Trimming cost V 2 bases and J 4 bases; bases outside gene matches: 8. The CDR3 spans 16 residues. The germline V gene encodes CDR1 GTSNPN and CDR2 SVGIG (reference sequence). The CDR3 DNA reads as TGTGCCTGGAGTTTCATACAGGGGTACGGGGCCAACGTCCTGACTTTC. Amino acid sequence: CAWSFIQGYGANVLTF.

The table lists this clonotype with a few counts. The chain uses TRBV5-1 and TRBJ2-7; 7 nucleotides match TRBD1. This CDR3 has 16 amino acids. CDR1 is SGHRS, CDR2 YFSETQ, per germline. V lost 3 bases and J lost 2; bases outside the gene matches: 11. The DNA of the CDR3 is TGCGCCAGCAGCTCCGGACAGGTTGGGTCTACCTACGAGCAGTACTTC. This gives the protein CASSSGQVGSTYEQYF.

This clonotype was picked up many times. CDR3: CASSPRRGPDTDTQYF. CDR3 nucleotides: TGCGCCAGCAGCCCCCGGAGGGGGCCTGACACAGATACGCAGTATTTT. This chain links TRBV5-1 with TRBJ2-3; a possible D gene is TRBD1 (7 bases). V dropped 4 bases and J dropped 2 bases, with 17 bases sitting between them. This CDR3 has 16 amino acids. Germline V gene sequence: CDR1 SGHRS, CDR2 YFSETQ.

This clonotype has only a few counts. CDR3 sequence (DNA): TGTGCCAGCAGTTTAGGCGGACAGATCATGACAGATACGCAGTATTTT. Encoded protein: CASSLGGQIMTDTQYF. The chain couples TRBV12-3 or TRBV12-4 to TRBJ2-3; possibly TRBD1 for D (6 bases). The CDR3 extends over 16 amino acids. V lost 1 base to trimming and J lost 3 bases, with 14 bases between them.

This clonotype was detected many times. The V gene is TRBV19, the J gene TRBJ1-2, with D perhaps TRBD1 (5 bases). V lost 3 bases and J lost 4, with 9 bases in between. Germline CDR1 is LNHDA and CDR2 is SQIVND (reference sequence). The CDR3 extends over 13 amino acids. The CDR3 DNA is TGTGCCAGTAGTATTTCCGGGGCCTATGGCTACACCTTC. Its protein is CASSISGAYGYTF.

This clonotype was observed at least ten times. The CDR3 here is CASSSDRVGGYTF. Here the CDR3 DNA reads TGTGCCAGCAGCTCGGACAGGGTGGGCGGCTACACCTTC. J is TRBJ1-2 and V is TRBV5-5; 8 bases line up with TRBD1. The CDR3 is 13 amino acids. The V segment lost 3 bases and the J segment 8 bases; nucleotides outside the gene matches: 6. CDR1 and CDR2 (germline): SGHKS, YYEKEE (reference sequence).

This clonotype occurred many times. The rearrangement joins TRBV19 to TRBJ1-2; D gene unclear. V was pared by 7 bases and J by 0 bases, with 12 bases between. The CDR3 contains 14 residues. The germline V gene has CDR1 LNHDA and CDR2 SQIVND (reference sequence). The CDR3 DNA reads as TGTGCCAGTACGTGGACGGGGACTAACTATGGCTACACCTTC. It encodes CASTWTGTNYGYTF.